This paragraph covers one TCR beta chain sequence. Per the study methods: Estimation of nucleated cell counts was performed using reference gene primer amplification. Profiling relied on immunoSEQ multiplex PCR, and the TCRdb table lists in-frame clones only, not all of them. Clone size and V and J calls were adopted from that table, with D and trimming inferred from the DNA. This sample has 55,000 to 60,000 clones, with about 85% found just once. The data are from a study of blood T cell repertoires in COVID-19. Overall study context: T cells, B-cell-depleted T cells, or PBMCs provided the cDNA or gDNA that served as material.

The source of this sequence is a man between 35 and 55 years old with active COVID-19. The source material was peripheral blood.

CDR3 sequence: CASRTRLAGAYNEQFF. CDR3 DNA sequence: TGTGCCAGCAGGACGAGACTAGCGGGAGCGTACAATGAGCAGTTCTTC. This sequence joins TRBV28 and TRBJ2-1, with 12 bases lining up with TRBD2. CDR3 length equals 16 residues. The germline CDR1 and CDR2 sequences are MDHEN and SYDVKM. V trimming: 6 bases; J trimming: 4 bases; junction bases outside the gene matches: 7.